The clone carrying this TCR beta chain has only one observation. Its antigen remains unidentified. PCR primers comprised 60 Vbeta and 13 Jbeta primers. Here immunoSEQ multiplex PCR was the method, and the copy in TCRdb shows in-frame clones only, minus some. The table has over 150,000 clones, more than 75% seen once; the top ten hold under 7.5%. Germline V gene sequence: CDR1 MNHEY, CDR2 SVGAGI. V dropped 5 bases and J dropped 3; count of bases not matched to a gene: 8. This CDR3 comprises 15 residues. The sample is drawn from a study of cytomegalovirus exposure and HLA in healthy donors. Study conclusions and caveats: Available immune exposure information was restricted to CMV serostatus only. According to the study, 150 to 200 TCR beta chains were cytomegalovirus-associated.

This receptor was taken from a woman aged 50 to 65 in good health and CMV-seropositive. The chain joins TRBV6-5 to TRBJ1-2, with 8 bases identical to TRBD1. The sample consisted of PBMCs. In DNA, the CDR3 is TGTGCCAGCAGTACGAGGACAGGGTGGGACTATGGCTACACCTTC. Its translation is CASSTRTGWDYGYTF.